Shown below are 30 T cell receptor beta chains from a single sample sequenced in a study of Graves' ophthalmopathy and Graves' hyperthyroidism. Amplification from RNA transcripts yielded the TCR beta CDR3 regions. The authors performed first-round RT-PCR with HTBI primers and then a second-round multiplex PCR. Via MiXCR, TCRdb re-called the multiplex PCR reads, giving one row per CDR3 protein. The sample records roughly 39,000 distinct CDR3 sequences, around half being singletons. The sample was peripheral blood. The origin of the receptors is an adult woman with stable Graves' hyperthyroidism.

The chain recombines TRBV15 with TRBJ2-7, with TRBD1 matching over 9 bases. The CDR3 is made up of 15 amino acids. Germline CDR1 LNHNV, CDR2 YYDKDF (reference sequence). Trimming removed 5 bases from V and 0 bases from J; junction bases left unmatched: 5. The CDR3 DNA is TGTGCCACCAGCGGACACAGGGGGCTCTCCTACGAGCAGTACTTC. Its translation is CATSGHRGLSYEQYF.

This clonotype has a single count. The chain uses TRBV29-1 and TRBJ2-5, with TRBD2 matching 10 bases. This CDR3 comprises 14 residues. Per the germline V gene, CDR1 is SQVTM and CDR2 is ANQGSEA. J lost 2 bases, V lost 6 bases, and 6 bases had no gene match. DNA of the CDR3: TGCAGCGTCTTAGCGGGAGGCGATCAAGAGACCCAGTACTTC. Translating gives CSVLAGGDQETQYF.

A note on this clonotype: The conserved final phenylalanine or tryptophan is absent from the CDR3, which likely points to a read error. V gene TRBV24-1 combines with J gene TRBJ1-5; TRBD1 matches 9 bases. From germline, CDR1 is KGHDR and CDR2 SFDVKD. This CDR3 has 14 amino acids. V gave up 7 bases and J gave up 5 bases; unmatched junction bases: 5. CDR3 sequence: CATSPGTGYQPQHL. The CDR3 region has the DNA TGTGCCACCAGCCCGGGGACAGGGTATCAGCCCCAGCATTTA.

The chain combines TRBV20-1 with TRBJ2-7; 8 bases are shared with TRBD1. Germline V gene data show CDR1 as DFQATT and CDR2 as SNEGSKA (reference sequence). The CDR3 consists of 13 residues. V lost 3 bases, J lost 7 bases, and 8 bases stayed unmatched. This CDR3 reads CSARGQALKEQYF. The CDR3 coding sequence is TGCAGTGCTAGGGGACAGGCCCTTAAAGAGCAGTACTTC.

This chain links TRBV19 with TRBJ1-5, with TRBD1 identical over 12 bases. The CDR3 is made up of 16 amino acids. The V and J ends lost 3 bases and 7 bases, in that order; junction bases with no gene match: 7. Per the germline V gene, CDR1 is LNHDA and CDR2 is SQIVND (reference sequence). CDR3 nucleotides: TGTGCCAGTAGTATCGGGACAGGGGGCGCACGCCAGCCCCAGCATTTT. Amino acid sequence: CASSIGTGGARQPQHF.

The chain employs TRBV7-2 and TRBJ2-5, with TRBD1 matching over 9 bases. V dropped 6 bases and J dropped 7; count of bases not matched to a gene: 6. Germline CDR1 SGHTA, CDR2 FQGNSA. This CDR3 region has 13 residues. CDR3 amino acids: CASSWDRVGTQYF. The CDR3 coding sequence is TGTGCCAGCAGTTGGGACAGGGTCGGGACCCAGTACTTC. Filled out from reference TRBV7-2 and TRBJ2-5, the complete variable domain reads GAGVSQSPSNKVTEKGKDVELRCDPISGHTALYWYRQSLGQGLEFLIYFQGNSAPDKSGLPSDRFSAERTGGSVSTLTIQRTQQEDSAVYLCASSWDRVGTQYFGPGTRLLVL.

The CDR3, as DNA: TGTGCCACCAGCAGAGTGGGGGGGAGGGGAGAGACCCAGTACTTC. This encodes CATSRVGGRGETQYF. The chain joins TRBV15 to TRBJ2-5, with 7 positions matching TRBD2. The CDR3 has 15 amino acids. Germline CDR1 reads LNHNV; CDR2 reads YYDKDF (reference sequence). With V trimmed by 1 base and J by 4 bases, 6 bases remained unmatched.

Concerning this clonotype itself: It may be a read error: a sequence one base away is much more abundant. This chain connects TRBV18 to TRBJ2-3; a weak D match, TRBD1 (5 bases). The CDR3 is 15 residues long. With 3 bases removed from V and 6 bases from J, the gap between germline ends came to 16 bases. The germline CDR1 and CDR2 sequences are KGHSH and LQKENI. CDR3 sequence reads: CASSPDPLAGDTQYF. The CDR3 nucleotides are TGTGCCAGCTCACCGGACCCATTGGCAGGGGATACGCAGTATTTT.

This clonotype was counted at least ten times. The J gene is TRBJ1-2, the V gene TRBV27; tentatively, D is TRBD1 (5 bases). Germline CDR1 is MNHEY and CDR2 is SMNVEV (reference sequence). The CDR3 runs 14 residues. V shed 0 bases and J shed 6 bases, with 11 bases lying between them. The CDR3 protein is CASSLSGGLDGYTF. The CDR3, as DNA: TGTGCCAGCAGTTTATCTGGGGGACTTGATGGCTACACCTTC.

In its sample, this clonotype was seen many times. This rearrangement joins TRBV7-2 to TRBJ1-2, with 8 nucleotides matching TRBD1. The CDR3 is made up of 15 amino acids. Germline CDR1 SGHTA, CDR2 FQGNSA. The trim removed 3 bases at V and 1 base at J, leaving 4 bases unmatched. The CDR3 DNA follows: TGTGCCAGCAGCTTCGGGACAGGCCTTAACTATGGCTACACCTTC. Amino acid sequence: CASSFGTGLNYGYTF.

This clonotype was counted ten times or more. The chain employs TRBV6-1 and TRBJ2-7, with D perhaps matching TRBD1 or TRBD2 (6 bases each). Trimming cost V 4 bases and J 2 bases, with 15 bases left between them. The germline V gene encodes CDR1 MNHNS and CDR2 SASEGT. The CDR3 extends over 15 amino acids. The CDR3 DNA sequence: TGTGCCAGCAGTGTAGGCCCGGGGGCAACCTACGAGCAGTACTTC. As protein: CASSVGPGATYEQYF.

This clonotype was seen a handful of times. Since a much larger clone is just one base distant, this may be a read error. The CDR3 coding sequence is TGCAGCGAAGGGGGACAGTACACTGAAGCTTTCTTT. Amino acids: CSEGGQYTEAFF. The chain uses TRBV29-1 and TRBJ1-1; 7 bases are shared with TRBD1. The CDR3 is made up of 12 amino acids. With 7 bases clipped from V and 3 bases from J, the junction kept 5 bases outside the gene matches. Looked up from germline, CDR1 is SQVTM and CDR2 is ANQGSEA.

This clonotype has more than one count but fewer than ten. The chain couples TRBV10-2 to TRBJ1-1; D is perhaps TRBD1 (5 bases). V shed 5 bases and J shed 5 bases, with 12 bases lying between them. Per the germline V gene, CDR1 is WSHSY and CDR2 is SAAADI. The CDR3 has 13 amino acids. CDR3 bases: TGCGCCAGCAGTTCCATAAGGGGAACTGAAGCTTTCTTT. This gives the protein CASSSIRGTEAFF.

In its sample, this clonotype was seen many times. The chain has TRBV7-2 and TRBJ1-1; a possible D gene is TRBD1 (5 bases). The CDR3 runs to 13 residues. Trimming left V 5 bases short and J 8 bases short, with 15 bases between. Germline V lookup: CDR1 SGHTA, CDR2 FQGNSA. CDR3 protein: CASSPQPGWEAFF. The CDR3 nucleotides are TGTGCCAGCAGCCCCCAGCCAGGGTGGGAAGCTTTCTTT. Together with reference TRBV7-2 and TRBJ1-1, the CDR3 gives the full variable domain: GAGVSQSPSNKVTEKGKDVELRCDPISGHTALYWYRQSLGQGLEFLIYFQGNSAPDKSGLPSDRFSAERTGGSVSTLTIQRTQQEDSAVYLCASSPQPGWEAFFGQGTRLTVV.

This clonotype was seen repeatedly, ten times or more. A clone one base away is much larger, so this may be a read error. The chain has TRBV20-1 and TRBJ2-3; D is tentatively TRBD1 or TRBD2 (5 bases each). The V and J ends lost 5 bases and 4 bases respectively, with 19 bases between them. This CDR3 contains 15 residues. Germline V CDR1 and CDR2: DFQATT, SNEGSKA (reference sequence). Here the CDR3 DNA reads TGCAGTGCTTACCGGGACGCCGATCCCGCAGATACGCAGTATTTT. Its protein is CSAYRDADPADTQYF.

This clonotype was picked up many times. The CDR3 DNA reads TGTGCCAGTAGTAAGACTAGCGGGCGCGGATTCACAGATACGCAGTATTTT. It codes for CASSKTSGRGFTDTQYF. The V and J genes are TRBV19 and TRBJ2-3; 10 bases are shared with TRBD2. This CDR3 contains 17 residues. Per the germline V gene, CDR1 is LNHDA and CDR2 is SQIVND (reference sequence). V dropped 4 bases and J dropped 2; count of bases not matched to a gene: 9.

There are many counts of this clonotype. The CDR3 region has the DNA TGTGCCAGTAGGACTCTGGGGGGATACACTGAAGCTTTCTTT. This translates into CASRTLGGYTEAFF. The chain links TRBV19 to TRBJ1-1, with D maybe TRBD1 (5 bases). Per the germline V gene, CDR1 is LNHDA and CDR2 is SQIVND (reference sequence). Trimming stripped 6 bases from V and 3 bases from J, with 14 bases between. The CDR3 sequence is 14 residues long.

This clonotype was observed a single time. At one end the junction does not follow the germline gene, possibly because of a read error. The rearrangement links TRBV3-1 to TRBJ2-5, with D perhaps given as TRBD1 or TRBD2 (5 bases each). Germline V CDR1 and CDR2: LGHDT, YNNKEL (reference sequence). The CDR3 is 16 residues long. As DNA, the CDR3 is TGTGCTAGCAGCCAAGGTTTGGGGCCAGCGGAAGAGACCCAGTACTTC. Residues: CASSQGLGPAEETQYF.

This clonotype came up many times. The V and J genes are TRBV4-2 and TRBJ1-2; 9 nucleotides agree with TRBD1. CDR3 length: 19 residues. Germline trimming cut 0 bases from V and 4 bases from J; bases unmatched to any gene: 15. In germline, CDR1 is LGHNA, CDR2 YNFKEQ. CDR3 in amino acids: CASSQDRRDRASLGYGYTF. CDR3 DNA: TGTGCCAGCAGCCAAGATCGTCGGGACAGGGCCTCTCTGGGCTATGGCTACACCTTC.

A word on this clonotype: Its ends do not fully match the called genes, so a read error is possible. The chain employs TRBV20-1 and TRBJ2-7, with D perhaps TRBD2 (6 bases). CDR3 length: 17 residues. Germline-derived CDR1 and CDR2 are DFQATT and SNEGSKA (reference sequence). CDR3 sequence reads: CSARDNPLAAGNYEQCF. CDR3 coding DNA: TGCAGTGCTAGAGATAACCCCTTAGCGGCCGGAAACTACGAGCAGTGCTTC.

By sample fraction, this clonotype is medium-sized. V gene TRBV10-3 combines with J gene TRBJ1-2, with a tentative D call TRBD1 (5 bases). The V gene lost 4 bases and the J gene lost 3 bases, with 18 bases spanning the gap. Germline V gives CDR1 ENHRY, CDR2 SYGVKD. This CDR3 is 16 amino acids long. The CDR3 loop is CAISVWQGVGYYGYTF. For the CDR3, the DNA is TGTGCCATCAGTGTTTGGCAGGGAGTAGGGTACTATGGCTACACCTTC.

This chain connects TRBV5-1 to TRBJ2-7, with D possibly matching TRBD1 (5 bases). Germline-derived CDR1 and CDR2 are SGHRS and YFSETQ. Deletions cut 4 bases from V and 3 bases from J, with 17 bases between. The CDR3 runs 15 residues. The CDR3 is CASSLGQGVLYEQYF. CDR3 coding DNA: TGCGCCAGCAGCCTCGGGCAGGGCGTTCTCTACGAGCAGTACTTC.

V gene TRBV2 combines with J gene TRBJ1-2, with 9 bases aligning to TRBD1. This CDR3 spans 14 amino acids. With 6 bases clipped from V and 0 bases from J, the junction kept 2 bases outside the gene matches. The germline CDR1 and CDR2 sequences are SNHLY and FYNNEI. CDR3 DNA: TGTGCCAGCAGGGGGACAGGGTCTAACTATGGCTACACCTTC. Translation gives CASRGTGSNYGYTF. Using reference TRBV2 and TRBJ1-2 for the parts outside the CDR3, the full variable domain is EPEVTQTPSHQVTQMGQEVILRCVPISNHLYFYWYRQILGQKVEFLVSFYNNEISEKSEIFDDQFSVERPDGSNFTLKIRSTKLEDSAMYFCASRGTGSNYGYTFGSGTRLTVV.

The rearrangement joins TRBV13 to TRBJ2-7; D not resolved. The CDR3 consists of 14 residues. The V end lost 6 bases, the J end lost 4 bases, and 16 bases lay between the germline ends. The germline CDR1 and CDR2 sequences are PRHDT and FYEKMQ (reference sequence). CDR3 sequence reads: CASSLEHRRYEQYF. CDR3 coding DNA: TGTGCCAGCAGTCTAGAACATAGGAGATACGAGCAGTACTTC.

This clonotype appeared many times. The chain uses TRBV5-1 and TRBJ1-4; weak D call: TRBD1 (5 bases). Germline CDR1 SGHRS, CDR2 YFSETQ. Trimming took off 0 bases at V and 12 bases at J, with 15 bases between the two ends. The CDR3 loop spans 14 amino acids. CDR3 in DNA: TGCGCCAGCAGCTTGGGGGACGGCTTGCAGGAACTGTTTTTT. Its translation: CASSLGDGLQELFF.

The J gene is TRBJ1-5, the V gene TRBV12-3 or TRBV12-4, with D possibly TRBD1 on 6 matching bases. This CDR3 region has 14 residues. V was pared by 5 bases and J by 6 bases, with 14 bases between. In nucleotides, the CDR3 is TGTGCCAGCAGTGCCCGACAGGCGGGTCAGCCCCAGCATTTT. Residues: CASSARQAGQPQHF.

This clonotype was seen repeatedly, ten times or more. The chain has TRBV12-3 or TRBV12-4 and TRBJ1-2; TRBD1 agrees at 10 bases. The V gene end was trimmed by 7 bases and the J gene end by 8 bases; junction bases not matched to a gene: 10. There are 14 residues in the CDR3. The CDR3, as DNA: TGTGCCAGCACCCCCACCGGGACAGGGGCCGGCTACACCTTC. It specifies CASTPTGTGAGYTF.

The J gene is TRBJ2-5, the V gene TRBV20-1; TRBD1 matches 10 bases. The junction had 6 bases not matched to a gene; V was cut back by 0 bases and J by 5 bases. CDR1 DFQATT and CDR2 SNEGSKA come from the germline V gene (reference sequence). The CDR3 consists of 15 residues. The CDR3 nucleotides read TGCAGTGCTAGAGATCCGGGACAGGGGACTGAGACCCAGTACTTC. It specifies CSARDPGQGTETQYF.

The V and J genes are TRBV24-1 and TRBJ1-2; 8 nucleotides agree with TRBD1. Germline-derived CDR1 and CDR2 are KGHDR and SFDVKD. Trimming at V came to 7 bases and at J to 6 bases, leaving 6 bases not matched to a gene. The length of the CDR3 is 13 residues. The CDR3 region has the DNA TGTGCCACCAGCGGGACAGGAGTTGATGGCTACACCTTC. It codes for CATSGTGVDGYTF.

Turning to this clonotype: The final CDR3 position lacks the conserved phenylalanine or tryptophan, pointing to a likely read error. The chain employs TRBV10-1 and TRBJ1-4, with a tentative D call TRBD1 (6 bases). The V gene's germline CDR1 is WNHNN and CDR2 SYGVQD (reference sequence). This CDR3 has 19 amino acids. CDR3 DNA: TGCGCCAGCAGAGAGTCTGCGGGGGCAGGGTGTTTGCCTAATGAAAAACTGTTTCAT. It specifies CASRESAGAGCLPNEKLFH.